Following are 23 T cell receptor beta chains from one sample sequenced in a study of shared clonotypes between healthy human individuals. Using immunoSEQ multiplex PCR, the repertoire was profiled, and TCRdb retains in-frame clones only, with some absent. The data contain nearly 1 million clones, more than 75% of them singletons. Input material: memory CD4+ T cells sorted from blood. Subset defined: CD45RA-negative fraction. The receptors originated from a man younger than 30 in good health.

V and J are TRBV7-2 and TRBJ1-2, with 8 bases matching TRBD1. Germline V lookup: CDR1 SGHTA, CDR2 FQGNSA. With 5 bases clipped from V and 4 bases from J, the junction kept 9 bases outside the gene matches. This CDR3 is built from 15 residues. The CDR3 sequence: CASSQTGQASYGYTF. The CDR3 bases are TGTGCCAGCAGCCAAACGGGACAGGCGAGCTATGGCTACACCTTC.

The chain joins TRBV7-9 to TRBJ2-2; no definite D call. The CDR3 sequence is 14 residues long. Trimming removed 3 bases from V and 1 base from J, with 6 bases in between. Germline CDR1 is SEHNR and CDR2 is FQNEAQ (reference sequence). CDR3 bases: TGTGCCAGCAGCTTTTGGCTGAACACCGGGGAGCTGTTTTTT. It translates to CASSFWLNTGELFF. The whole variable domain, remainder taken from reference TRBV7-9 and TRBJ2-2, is DTGVSQNPRHKITKRGQNVTFRCDPISEHNRLYWYRQTLGQGPEFLTYFQNEAQLEKSRLLSDRFSAERPKGSFSTLEIQRTEQGDSAMYLCASSFWLNTGELFFGEGSRLTVL.

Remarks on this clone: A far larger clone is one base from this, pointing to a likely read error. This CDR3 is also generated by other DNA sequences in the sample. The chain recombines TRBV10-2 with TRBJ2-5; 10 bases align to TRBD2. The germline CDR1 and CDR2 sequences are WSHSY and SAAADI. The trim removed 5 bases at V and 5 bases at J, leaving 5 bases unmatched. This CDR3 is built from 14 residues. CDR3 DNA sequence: TGCGCCAGCAGTACAACTAGCGGGATCGAGACCCAGTACTTC. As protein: CASSTTSGIETQYF.

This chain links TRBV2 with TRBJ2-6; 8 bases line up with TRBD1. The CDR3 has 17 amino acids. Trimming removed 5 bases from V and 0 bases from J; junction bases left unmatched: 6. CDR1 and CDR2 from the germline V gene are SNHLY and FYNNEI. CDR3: CASSLQGAISGANVLTF. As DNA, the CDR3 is TGTGCCAGCAGTCTGCAGGGGGCCATCTCTGGGGCCAACGTCCTGACTTTC.

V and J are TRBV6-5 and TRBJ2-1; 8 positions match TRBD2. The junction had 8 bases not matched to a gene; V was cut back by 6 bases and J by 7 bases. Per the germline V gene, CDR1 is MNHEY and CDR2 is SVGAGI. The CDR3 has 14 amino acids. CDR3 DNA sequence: TGTGCCAGCAGGGCTAGCGGGTCACGGAATGAGCAGTTCTTC. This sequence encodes CASRASGSRNEQFF.

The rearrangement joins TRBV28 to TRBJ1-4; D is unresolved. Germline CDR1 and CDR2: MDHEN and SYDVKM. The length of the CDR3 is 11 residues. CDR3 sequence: CRRPYNEKLFF. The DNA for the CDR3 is TGTCGCAGACCGTATAATGAAAAACTGTTTTTT.

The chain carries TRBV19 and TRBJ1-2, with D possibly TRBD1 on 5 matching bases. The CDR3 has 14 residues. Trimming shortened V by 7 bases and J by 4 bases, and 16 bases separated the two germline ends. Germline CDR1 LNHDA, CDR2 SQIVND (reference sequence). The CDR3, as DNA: TGTGCCAGTAATCAGGGAGTCGGGGGCTATGGCTACACCTTC. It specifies CASNQGVGGYGYTF.

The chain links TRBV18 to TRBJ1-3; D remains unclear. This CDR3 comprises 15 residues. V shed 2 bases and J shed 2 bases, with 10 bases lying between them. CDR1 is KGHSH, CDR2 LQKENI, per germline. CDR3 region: CASSPTLGAGNTIYF. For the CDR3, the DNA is TGTGCCAGCTCACCAACGCTCGGGGCTGGAAACACCATATATTTT.

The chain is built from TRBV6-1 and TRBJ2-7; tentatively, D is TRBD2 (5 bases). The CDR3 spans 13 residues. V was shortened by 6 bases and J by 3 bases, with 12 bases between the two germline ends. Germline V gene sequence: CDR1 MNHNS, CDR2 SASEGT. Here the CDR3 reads CASSYGLRYEQYF. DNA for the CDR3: TGTGCCAGCAGCTACGGACTTCGCTACGAGCAGTACTTC.

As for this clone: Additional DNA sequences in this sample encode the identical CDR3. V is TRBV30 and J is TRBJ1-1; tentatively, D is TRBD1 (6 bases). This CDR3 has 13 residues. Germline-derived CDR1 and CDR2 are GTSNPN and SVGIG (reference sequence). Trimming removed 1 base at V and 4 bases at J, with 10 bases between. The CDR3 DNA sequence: TGTGCCTGGAGTGGCCGGGGGCCCACTGAAGCTTTCTTT. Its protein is CAWSGRGPTEAFF. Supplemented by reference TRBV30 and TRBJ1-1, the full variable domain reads SQTIHQWPATLVQPVGSPLSLECTVEGTSNPNLYWYRQAAGRGLQLLFYSVGIGQISSEVPQNLSASRPQDRQFILSSKKLLLSDSGFYLCAWSGRGPTEAFFGQGTRLTVV.

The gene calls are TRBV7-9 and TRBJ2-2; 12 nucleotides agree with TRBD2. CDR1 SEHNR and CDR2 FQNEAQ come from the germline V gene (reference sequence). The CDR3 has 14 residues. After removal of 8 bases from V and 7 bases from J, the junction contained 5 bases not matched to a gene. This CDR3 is CASRGLAGLGELFF. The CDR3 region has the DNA TGTGCCAGCCGGGGACTAGCGGGCCTCGGGGAGCTGTTTTTT. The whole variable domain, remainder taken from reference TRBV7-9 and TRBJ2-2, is DTGVSQNPRHKITKRGQNVTFRCDPISEHNRLYWYRQTLGQGPEFLTYFQNEAQLEKSRLLSDRFSAERPKGSFSTLEIQRTEQGDSAMYLCASRGLAGLGELFFGEGSRLTVL.

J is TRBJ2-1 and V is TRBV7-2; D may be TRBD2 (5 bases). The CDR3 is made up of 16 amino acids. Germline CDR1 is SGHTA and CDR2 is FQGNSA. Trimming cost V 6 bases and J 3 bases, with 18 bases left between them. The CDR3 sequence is CASRRGSPTIYNEQFF. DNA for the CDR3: TGTGCCAGCAGAAGAGGGTCCCCTACCATCTACAATGAGCAGTTCTTC.

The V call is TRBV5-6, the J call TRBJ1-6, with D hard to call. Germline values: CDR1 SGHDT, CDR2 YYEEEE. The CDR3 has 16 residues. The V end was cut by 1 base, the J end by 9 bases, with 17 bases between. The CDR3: CASSLLVQPTGSPLHF. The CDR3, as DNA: TGTGCCAGCAGCTTGTTAGTTCAACCGACCGGTTCACCCCTCCACTTT. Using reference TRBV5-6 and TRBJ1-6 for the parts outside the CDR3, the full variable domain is DAGVTQSPTHLIKTRGQQVTLRCSPKSGHDTVSWYQQALGQGPQFIFQYYEEEERQRGNFPDRFSGHQFPNYSSELNVNALLLGDSALYLCASSLLVQPTGSPLHFGNGTRLTVT.

In nucleotides, the CDR3 is TGTGCCAGCAGCGTAGAGGAGGGGGCTGTGGGTATGAACACTGAAGCTTTCTTT. This encodes CASSVEEGAVGMNTEAFF. The chain links TRBV9 to TRBJ1-1; TRBD1 aligns across 7 bases. CDR1 is SGDLS, CDR2 YYNGEE, per germline. Losses at the gene ends were 0 bases for V and 0 bases for J; bases not matched to a gene: 11. This CDR3 has 18 amino acids.

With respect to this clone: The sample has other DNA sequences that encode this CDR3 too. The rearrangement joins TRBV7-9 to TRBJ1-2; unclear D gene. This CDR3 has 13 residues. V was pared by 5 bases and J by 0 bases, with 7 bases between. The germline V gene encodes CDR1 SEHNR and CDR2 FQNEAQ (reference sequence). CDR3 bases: TGTGCCAGCAGCCCGGTGGCTAACTATGGCTACACCTTC. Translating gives CASSPVANYGYTF.

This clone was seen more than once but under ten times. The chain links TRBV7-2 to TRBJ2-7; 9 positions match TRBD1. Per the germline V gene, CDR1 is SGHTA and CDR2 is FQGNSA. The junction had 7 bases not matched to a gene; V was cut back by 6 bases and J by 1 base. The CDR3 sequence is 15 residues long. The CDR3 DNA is TGTGCCAGCAGTAGAGGGGGACAGGGTTCCTACGAGCAGTACTTC. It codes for CASSRGGQGSYEQYF.

The CDR3 nucleotides are TGTGCCAGTACCGGGACAGTTAGTAATGAGCAGTTCTTC. It specifies CASTGTVSNEQFF. The J gene is TRBJ2-1, the V gene TRBV19, with TRBD1 matching 7 bases. This CDR3 region has 13 residues. The V segment lost 7 bases and the J segment 7 bases; nucleotides outside the gene matches: 7. Germline V lookup: CDR1 LNHDA, CDR2 SQIVND (reference sequence).

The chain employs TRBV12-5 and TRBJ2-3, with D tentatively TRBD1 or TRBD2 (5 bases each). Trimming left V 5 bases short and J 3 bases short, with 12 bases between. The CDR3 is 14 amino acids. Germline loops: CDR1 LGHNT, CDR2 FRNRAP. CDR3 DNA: TGTGCTAGTGGTCTCTGGGGGATTACAGATACGCAGTATTTT. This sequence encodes CASGLWGITDTQYF.

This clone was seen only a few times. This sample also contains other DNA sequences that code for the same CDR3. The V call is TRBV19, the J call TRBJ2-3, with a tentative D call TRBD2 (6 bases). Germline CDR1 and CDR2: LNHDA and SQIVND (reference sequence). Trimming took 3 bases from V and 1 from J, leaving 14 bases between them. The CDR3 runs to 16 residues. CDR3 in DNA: TGTGCCAGTAGTATTGGTTCGGCTAGCGGCACAGATACGCAGTATTTT. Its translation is CASSIGSASGTDTQYF.

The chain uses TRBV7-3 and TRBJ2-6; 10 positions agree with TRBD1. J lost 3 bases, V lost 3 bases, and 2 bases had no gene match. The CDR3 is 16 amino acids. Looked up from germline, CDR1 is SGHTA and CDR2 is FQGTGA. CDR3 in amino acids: CASSFDRGRGANVLTF. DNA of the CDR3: TGTGCCAGCAGCTTCGACAGGGGGCGTGGGGCCAACGTCCTGACTTTC.

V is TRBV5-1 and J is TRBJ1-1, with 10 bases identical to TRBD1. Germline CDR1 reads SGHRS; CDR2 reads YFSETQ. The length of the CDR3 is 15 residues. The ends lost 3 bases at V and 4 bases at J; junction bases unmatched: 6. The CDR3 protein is CASSSAGTGVTEAFF. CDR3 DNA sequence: TGCGCCAGCAGCTCAGCCGGGACAGGGGTCACTGAAGCTTTCTTT.

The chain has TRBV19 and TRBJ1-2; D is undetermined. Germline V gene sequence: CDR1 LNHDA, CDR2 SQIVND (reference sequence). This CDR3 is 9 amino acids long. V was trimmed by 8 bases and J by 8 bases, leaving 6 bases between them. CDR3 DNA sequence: TGTGCCAGTGGTACAGGCTACACCTTC. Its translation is CASGTGYTF.

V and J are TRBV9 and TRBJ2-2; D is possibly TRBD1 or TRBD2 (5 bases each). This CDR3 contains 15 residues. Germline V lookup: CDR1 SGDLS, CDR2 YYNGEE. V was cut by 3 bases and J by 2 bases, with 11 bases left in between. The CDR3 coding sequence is TGTGCCAGCAGCGACGCGAGGGGAAACACCGGGGAGCTGTTTTTT. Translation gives CASSDARGNTGELFF.